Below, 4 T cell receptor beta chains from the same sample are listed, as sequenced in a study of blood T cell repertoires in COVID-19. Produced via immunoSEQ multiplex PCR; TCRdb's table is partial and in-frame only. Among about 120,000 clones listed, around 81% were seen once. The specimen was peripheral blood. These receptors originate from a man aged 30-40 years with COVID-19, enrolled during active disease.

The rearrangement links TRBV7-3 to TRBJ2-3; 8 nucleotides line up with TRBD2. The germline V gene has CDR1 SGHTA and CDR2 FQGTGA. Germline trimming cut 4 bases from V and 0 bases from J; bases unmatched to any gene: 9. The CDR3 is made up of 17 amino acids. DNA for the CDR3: TGTGCCAGCAGCTCCGTCAGTTCTAGCGGGAGCACAGATACGCAGTATTTT. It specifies CASSSVSSSGSTDTQYF.

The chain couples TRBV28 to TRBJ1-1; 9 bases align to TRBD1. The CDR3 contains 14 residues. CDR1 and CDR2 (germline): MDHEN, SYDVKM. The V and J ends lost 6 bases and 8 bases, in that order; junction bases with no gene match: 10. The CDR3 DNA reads TGTGCCAGCAGCCCAAGGACAGGGGCCGAAGAAGCTTTCTTT. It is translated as CASSPRTGAEEAFF.

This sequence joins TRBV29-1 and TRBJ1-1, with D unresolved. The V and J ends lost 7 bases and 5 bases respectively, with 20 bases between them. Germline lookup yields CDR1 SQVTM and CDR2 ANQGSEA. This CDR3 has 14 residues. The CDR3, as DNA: TGCAGCGCCCAGTATGGGCAACTAGGAACTGAAGCTTTCTTT. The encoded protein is CSAQYGQLGTEAFF. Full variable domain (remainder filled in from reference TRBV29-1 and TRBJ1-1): SAVISQKPSRDICQRGTSLTIQCQVDSQVTMMFWYRQQPGQSLTLIATANQGSEATYESGFVIDKFPISRPNLTFSTLTVSNMSPEDSSIYLCSAQYGQLGTEAFFGQGTRLTVV.

CDR3 residues: CASSQEVGTGIYGYTF. The CDR3 DNA sequence: TGCGCCAGCAGCCAAGAGGTCGGAACAGGGATCTATGGCTACACCTTC. V gene TRBV4-3 combines with J gene TRBJ1-2, with D possibly matching TRBD1 (6 bases). CDR1 LGHNA and CDR2 YSLEER come from the germline V gene. This CDR3 spans 16 amino acids. Trimming shortened V by 0 bases and J by 4 bases, and 15 bases separated the two germline ends.